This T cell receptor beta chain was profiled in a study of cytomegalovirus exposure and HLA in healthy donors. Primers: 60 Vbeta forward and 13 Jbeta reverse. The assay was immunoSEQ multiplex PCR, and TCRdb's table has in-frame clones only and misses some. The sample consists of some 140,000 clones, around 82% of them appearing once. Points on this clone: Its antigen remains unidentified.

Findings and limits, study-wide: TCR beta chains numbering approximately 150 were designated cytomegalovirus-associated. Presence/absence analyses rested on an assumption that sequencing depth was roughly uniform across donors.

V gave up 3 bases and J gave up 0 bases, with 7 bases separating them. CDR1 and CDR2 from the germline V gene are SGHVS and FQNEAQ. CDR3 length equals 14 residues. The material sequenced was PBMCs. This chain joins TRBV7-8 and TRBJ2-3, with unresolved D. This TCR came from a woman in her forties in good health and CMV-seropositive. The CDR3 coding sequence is TGTGCCAGCAGCTTTTCAACTAGCACAGATACGCAGTATTTT. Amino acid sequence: CASSFSTSTDTQYF.